This T cell receptor beta chain was recovered during a study of blood T cells in healthy people across ages (dated by TCRdb to between 2014 and 2017). A note on the overall study: Template switching captured roughly one uniquely barcoded TCR beta cDNA molecule per two T cells in model experiments. Two additional independent replicas of 1 million unique cDNA reads from the same blood draw were analyzed for two donors (one aged 18 to 30 and one aged 80 or older). The donors were divided into four age groups: young (average around 15 years), middle-aged (roughly 40), aged (about 60) and long-lived (82). Using deep sequencing normalized with unique cDNA molecular identifiers, the study measured how TCR beta repertoire diversity changes with age. On the study overall, not on this receptor specifically: Total diversity estimates from one million sequenced T cells were considered lower bounds and underestimates. Because donor CMV infection status was unknown, age-related changes in expanded clonotypes were potentially confounded. Observed TCR beta diversity correlated strongly with the percentage of naive T cells measured by flow cytometry. The long-lived group showed more naive CD4+ T cells, fewer expanded clones and increased TCR diversity than the aged group, suggesting age selection. Because profiling used bulk unsorted PBMCs, naive and antigen-experienced compartments could not be compared conclusively. As age increased, observed TCR beta diversity per million T cells dropped in a roughly linear way, and a significant reduction was already evident by age around 41.

There are 15 amino acids in the CDR3, from cysteine to phenylalanine inclusive. The read is trimmed to its CDR3 DNA, 45 bases read in frame from base 1. Trimming costs V 5 bases and J 1 base, and their ends lie 14 bases apart. CDR1 and CDR2, per the germline V gene, are SNHLY and FYNNEI. The donors were 40 or so Caucasian individuals from Russia, aged 6 to 90 years, who were systemically healthy. Each donor gave approximately 9.3 milliliters of peripheral blood, collected into EDTA-treated Vacutainer tubes. Ficoll-Paque density-gradient centrifugation was used to isolate PBMCs, with at least 6.5 million per sample. Total RNA was extracted from PBMCs with Trizol reagent, with at least 6 micrograms obtained per sample. For every donor, flow cytometry on a PBMC aliquot measured the percentage of naive CD45RAhigh/CD27high T cells. This clonotype showed up just a few times. It has no known antigen specificity. Base qualities are not recorded, but no much larger clone differs from it by a single base.

Libraries were built with 5' RACE. Sequencing was performed on an Illumina HiSeq 2500. The second PCR ran for about 7 to 11 cycles and used a J-beta primer mix along with a sample-barcoded 5' primer. A template-switch 5' adaptor carrying 12 random nucleotides introduced a unique molecular identifier onto each TCR beta cDNA molecule. Each sample yielded at least 2.5 million CDR3-containing paired-end reads. First-strand cDNA synthesis was performed from all RNA using the Mint cDNA synthesis kit, with priming by a TRBC-specific oligonucleotide. Following uracil-DNA glycosylase treatment, a first 18-cycle PCR with universal primers M1SS and BC2_uni_R was performed on all cDNA. As for the original processing: For normalization, 1 million high-quality reads, each with a distinct molecular identifier, were randomly selected from each sample. Reads with shared molecular identifiers were discarded instead of being binned into consensus sequences. MiTCR, set to a Q25 quality threshold and the strictest error-elimination algorithm, was used for CDR3 identification, clonotype clustering and error correction. A nonparametric unseen species model using Euler transformation provided a lower-bound estimate of total TCR beta diversity. Clones were called with MiXCR by TCRdb after fastp trimmed the public reads at Q25, and only in-frame beta chains were retained. A single entry per CDR3 protein holds the most common genes and DNA from its merged rows. The V and J calls come from TCRdb's annotation, not from the publication. This sample has about 560,000 distinct CDR3 sequences in its table, and approximately 26% of those were observed once. The ten largest clones add up to 3.6% of the sample.

The same sample was also used in a study of T cells of mothers and their children. The second study also describes: The donors were nine systemically healthy Caucasian individuals, made up of three mothers and their six children. cDNA synthesis consumed the entire amount of extracted RNA, loaded at 1.5 ug RNA in each 15 ul reaction. In the second PCR, the M1S primer introduced both the sample barcodes and 2-4 random nucleotides. Each mother yielded over 9 million TCR beta CDR3 reads and each child 3 million or so reads. Thymic selection similarly shapes TCR recombination output in related and unrelated pairs, with minor effect from inherited differences. Normalized repertoire overlap was always slightly but never significantly higher in related than unrelated mother-child pairs. With a sensitivity of about 100 clones per million clonotypes, no persistent microchimeric T cell clones were detected. The study used deep NGS to compare TCR beta repertoires of mothers and children, seeking features distinguishing related mother-child pairs from unrelated individuals. Mothers averaged around 40 +/- 4 years of age and children averaged around 10 +/- 4 years. After adapter ligation was performed with NEBNext reagents, the libraries were sequenced on an Illumina HiSeq 2000 with 100+100 nt paired-end reads. Mother and child libraries were prepared a month apart and sequenced in separate runs to prevent cross-contamination. For each donor, between about 450,000 and 2,300,000 distinct TCR beta clonotypes were identified. Naive TCR beta clonotypes were estimated from low-frequency clonotypes matched to each donor's FACS-determined naive share, without sorting.

The chain was built from TRBV2 and TRBJ2-5; the D gene is not confidently resolved. The specimen sequenced was blood. The origin of this receptor is a boy between 2 and 10 years old in good health. The sequenced DNA is TGTGCCAGCAGTCGGAATCGGGCTCTCCAAGAGACCCAGTACTTC. The translation is CASSRNRALQETQYF.